Shown below are 32 T cell receptor beta chains from a single sample sequenced in a study of blood T cell repertoires in COVID-19. TCRdb's table, derived via immunoSEQ multiplex PCR, lists solely in-frame clones and lacks some. This sample has 150,000 or so clones, with approximately 86% found just once. Source material: peripheral blood. Receptor source: a man in his sixties with COVID-19, enrolled during active disease.

This chain joins TRBV14 and TRBJ1-3; D possibly corresponds to TRBD1 (5 bases). Between the trimmed V and J ends, which lost 2 bases and 8 bases, there was a span of 25 bases. Germline-derived CDR1 and CDR2 are SGHDN and FVKESK. CDR3 length: 18 amino acids. In DNA, the CDR3 is TGTGCCAGCAGCCAAATCTTCGCGTCGGGCAGGGATGGGCACACCATATATTTT. It is translated as CASSQIFASGRDGHTIYF.

V and J are TRBV7-2 and TRBJ2-1; D is possibly TRBD2 (5 bases). CDR3 length: 14 amino acids. V shed 5 bases and J shed 8 bases, with 16 bases lying between them. From germline, CDR1 is SGHTA and CDR2 FQGNSA. For the CDR3, the DNA is TGTGCCAGCAGCCCAAAGGCGGGTCGGGATGAGCAGTTCTTC. It yields the protein CASSPKAGRDEQFF.

This chain joins TRBV14 and TRBJ2-1; tentative D call: TRBD2 (5 bases). Germline values: CDR1 SGHDN, CDR2 FVKESK. CDR3 length: 15 amino acids. Trimming took off 4 bases at V and 10 bases at J, with 20 bases between the two ends. The CDR3 DNA reads TGTGCCAGCAGCCGTGTGTTGGCGGGTTTATGGGAGCAGTTCTTC. Protein: CASSRVLAGLWEQFF.

The V call is TRBV19, the J call TRBJ1-5, with 8 nucleotides matching TRBD1. V gave up 6 bases and J gave up 3 bases; unmatched junction bases: 4. Germline values: CDR1 LNHDA, CDR2 SQIVND (reference sequence). CDR3 length: 14 residues. The CDR3 nucleotides are TGTGCCAGTAGGGCAGGGGGCAACAATCAGCCCCAGCATTTT. It yields the protein CASRAGGNNQPQHF.

The chain is built from TRBV25-1 and TRBJ2-1; 7 bases are a match to TRBD1. V dropped 3 bases and J dropped 3; count of bases not matched to a gene: 8. The germline V gene has CDR1 MGHDK and CDR2 SYGVNS. This CDR3 comprises 16 residues. The CDR3 sequence is CASSDTGQAIYNEQFF. CDR3 nucleotides: TGTGCCAGCAGTGATACCGGACAGGCGATCTACAATGAGCAGTTCTTC.

This chain uses TRBV6-6 with TRBJ1-3; 9 bases agree with TRBD1. The CDR3 consists of 16 residues. V was pared by 6 bases and J by 0 bases, with 6 bases of the junction left unmatched. Germline V gene lookup returns CDR1 MNHNY and CDR2 SVGAGI (reference sequence). Here the CDR3 DNA reads TGTGCCAGCAGCCAAACAGGGGGCAGCTCTGGAAACACCATATATTTT. It specifies CASSQTGGSSGNTIYF.

The rearrangement links TRBV5-5 to TRBJ1-5; 7 nucleotides match TRBD1. V lost 0 bases and J lost 6; bases outside the gene matches: 6. The germline CDR1 and CDR2 sequences are SGHKS and YYEKEE (reference sequence). The CDR3 contains 15 residues. The CDR3 DNA is TGTGCCAGCAGCTTGGTAGGGGGCAGGGGTCAGCCCCAGCATTTT. This encodes CASSLVGGRGQPQHF. The whole variable domain, filled in from reference TRBV5-5 and TRBJ1-5, reads DAGVTQSPTHLIKTRGQQVTLRCSPISGHKSVSWYQQVLGQGPQFIFQYYEKEERGRGNFPDRFSARQFPNYSSELNVNALLLGDSALYLCASSLVGGRGQPQHFGDGTRLSIL.

The chain recombines TRBV6-5 with TRBJ1-3; D unclear. The CDR3 loop spans 14 amino acids. Germline V CDR1 and CDR2: MNHEY, SVGAGI. Trimming took 9 bases from V and 4 from J, leaving 16 bases between them. CDR3 protein: CASLGGTNGNTIYF. The CDR3 bases are TGTGCCAGTCTCGGCGGAACAAACGGAAACACCATATATTTT.

The chain has TRBV9 and TRBJ2-5; maybe TRBD2 (5 bases). V gave up 4 bases and J gave up 5 bases, with 18 bases separating them. CDR1 and CDR2 from the germline V gene are SGDLS and YYNGEE. The CDR3 extends over 15 amino acids. The CDR3 region is CASSPRSLASETQYF. As DNA, the CDR3 is TGTGCCAGCAGCCCCCGTAGTCTAGCTAGCGAGACCCAGTACTTC.

The rearrangement links TRBV7-8 to TRBJ1-4, with 9 positions matching TRBD1. The CDR3 spans 18 residues. Trimming at V came to 3 bases and at J to 5 bases, leaving 13 bases not matched to a gene. Germline V lookup: CDR1 SGHVS, CDR2 FQNEAQ. CDR3 in amino acids: CASSLPKTSGTGNEKLFF. The CDR3, as DNA: TGTGCCAGCAGCTTGCCTAAAACCTCCGGGACAGGGAATGAAAAACTGTTTTTT.

The V and J genes are TRBV5-6 and TRBJ1-3; D remains unclear. The CDR3 runs to 14 residues. The ends were cut back, 0 bases at V and 4 bases at J, with 8 bases in the middle. The germline CDR1 and CDR2 sequences are SGHDT and YYEEEE. In DNA form, the CDR3 reads TGTGCCAGCAGCTTGGATCGGAGGGGAAACACCATATATTTT. It encodes CASSLDRRGNTIYF.

This rearrangement joins TRBV7-2 to TRBJ1-2; TRBD1 matches 9 bases. The CDR3 runs to 15 residues. V trimming: 5 bases; J trimming: 2 bases; junction bases outside the gene matches: 6. Germline-derived CDR1 and CDR2 are SGHTA and FQGNSA. CDR3 coding DNA: TGTGCCAGCAGCATTGCCGGGACAGGGAACTATGGCTACACCTTC. This gives the protein CASSIAGTGNYGYTF. Full variable domain (remainder filled in from reference TRBV7-2 and TRBJ1-2): GAGVSQSPSNKVTEKGKDVELRCDPISGHTALYWYRQSLGQGLEFLIYFQGNSAPDKSGLPSDRFSAERTGGSVSTLTIQRTQQEDSAVYLCASSIAGTGNYGYTFGSGTRLTVV.

This chain connects TRBV24-1 to TRBJ2-3; the D gene is possibly TRBD1 (6 bases). The CDR3 is 19 amino acids. V lost 4 bases and J lost 4, with 26 bases in between. Germline V lookup: CDR1 KGHDR, CDR2 SFDVKD. This chain's CDR3 is CATSDPLLGAGIGADTQYF. Written as DNA, the CDR3 is TGTGCCACCAGTGACCCGCTCTTGGGGGCGGGTATTGGTGCAGATACGCAGTATTTT.

This chain joins TRBV14 and TRBJ1-6; D not certain. V was trimmed by 0 bases and J by 9 bases, leaving 12 bases between them. The CDR3 extends over 15 amino acids. Germline lookup yields CDR1 SGHDN and CDR2 FVKESK. In nucleotides, the CDR3 is TGTGCCAGCAGCCAAGAATACCTCCCGAGTTCACCCCTCCACTTT. Protein product: CASSQEYLPSSPLHF.

The rearrangement uses TRBV9 and TRBJ1-1; tentatively, D is TRBD1 (5 bases). The CDR3 length is 14 residues. Germline loops: CDR1 SGDLS, CDR2 YYNGEE. V dropped 6 bases and J dropped 5 bases, with 17 bases sitting between them. CDR3 DNA: TGTGCCAGCACCCTCCTGGGGGGGGAAACTGAAGCTTTCTTT. This gives the protein CASTLLGGETEAFF.

J is TRBJ2-2 and V is TRBV30; D gene unclear. Germline V gene data show CDR1 as GTSNPN and CDR2 as SVGIG (reference sequence). The length of the CDR3 is 14 residues. The V end lost 0 bases, the J end lost 1 base, and 6 bases lay between the germline ends. CDR3 loop: CAWSVSENTGELFF. CDR3 sequence (DNA): TGTGCCTGGAGTGTATCAGAGAACACCGGGGAGCTGTTTTTT.

In its sample, this clone was seen a few times. The J gene is TRBJ1-2, the V gene TRBV19, with no clear D. CDR3 length: 16 amino acids. Germline CDR1 LNHDA, CDR2 SQIVND (reference sequence). The V and J ends lost 5 bases and 8 bases respectively, with 24 bases between them. CDR3 coding DNA: TGTGCCAGTAGTCGGGATTCTAATCCCGTTGGTCGGGGCTACACCTTC. This gives the protein CASSRDSNPVGRGYTF.

The rearrangement links TRBV5-6 to TRBJ1-2; 7 bases align to TRBD1. V gave up 2 bases and J gave up 8 bases; unmatched junction bases: 3. Germline loops: CDR1 SGHDT, CDR2 YYEEEE. The length of the CDR3 is 12 residues. CDR3 sequence: CASSFDRAGYTF. The CDR3 DNA follows: TGTGCCAGCAGCTTTGACAGGGCGGGCTACACCTTC.

The genes are TRBV19 and TRBJ1-2, with unresolved D. Germline CDR1 is LNHDA and CDR2 is SQIVND (reference sequence). This CDR3 spans 13 amino acids. Trimming removed 3 bases at V and 3 bases at J, with 8 bases between. Here the CDR3 DNA reads TGTGCCAGTAGTATCAGCGTCGACTATGGCTACACCTTC. It translates to CASSISVDYGYTF. Full variable domain (missing parts from reference TRBV19 and TRBJ1-2): DGGITQSPKYLFRKEGQNVTLSCEQNLNHDAMYWYRQDPGQGLRLIYYSQIVNDFQKGDIAEGYSVSREKKESFPLTVTSAQKNPTAFYLCASSISVDYGYTFGSGTRLTVV.

This sequence joins TRBV11-3 and TRBJ1-6, with D tentatively TRBD1 (6 bases). CDR3 size: 15 residues. Trimming took 0 bases from V and 10 from J, leaving 13 bases between them. Germline lookup yields CDR1 SGHNT and CDR2 YENEEA. CDR3 in DNA: TGTGCCAGCAGCTTAGAGGGGGCTCGGTGGTCACCCCTCCACTTT. Amino acid sequence: CASSLEGARWSPLHF.

This clone was seen a single time. The J gene is TRBJ2-6, the V gene TRBV11-1; D is unclear. V lost 5 bases and J lost 1, with 3 bases in between. This CDR3 contains 13 residues. Germline loops: CDR1 SGHAT, CDR2 FQDESV (reference sequence). The DNA of the CDR3 is TGTGCCAGCAGCATATCTGGGGCCAACGTCCTGACTTTC. Amino acids: CASSISGANVLTF.

The chain employs TRBV7-2 and TRBJ1-2; the D is unclear. V was clipped by 4 bases and J by 0 bases, with 12 bases between them. In germline, CDR1 is SGHTA, CDR2 FQGNSA. This CDR3 spans 15 amino acids. The CDR3 region has the DNA TGTGCCAGCAGCTCCGGGATCCTAACTAACTATGGCTACACCTTC. It is translated as CASSSGILTNYGYTF. The full variable domain, rest sourced from reference TRBV7-2 and TRBJ1-2, is GAGVSQSPSNKVTEKGKDVELRCDPISGHTALYWYRQSLGQGLEFLIYFQGNSAPDKSGLPSDRFSAERTGGSVSTLTIQRTQQEDSAVYLCASSSGILTNYGYTFGSGTRLTVV.

The rearrangement links TRBV6-6 to TRBJ2-5, with 14 bases aligning to TRBD2. Germline V gene sequence: CDR1 MNHNY, CDR2 SVGAGI (reference sequence). The trim removed 5 bases at V and 3 bases at J, leaving 2 bases unmatched. This CDR3 region has 15 residues. The CDR3 sequence: CASSKGLAGEETQYF. Here the CDR3 DNA reads TGTGCCAGCAGTAAGGGACTAGCGGGAGAAGAGACCCAGTACTTC.

The chain employs TRBV19 and TRBJ2-7; 8 nucleotides match TRBD1. CDR3 length: 15 residues. The V gene's germline CDR1 is LNHDA and CDR2 SQIVND (reference sequence). Germline trimming cut 1 base from V and 3 bases from J; bases unmatched to any gene: 5. CDR3 DNA: TGTGCCAGTAGTATAGGACGGGACAGGAGCTACGAGCAGTACTTC. Its protein is CASSIGRDRSYEQYF.

The chain recombines TRBV9 with TRBJ2-5, with 9 bases aligning to TRBD2. The CDR3 covers 15 residues. V shed 4 bases and J 5 bases; nucleotides not matched to a gene: 9. Germline CDR1 reads SGDLS; CDR2 reads YYNGEE. The CDR3 spells CASSPSGAGRETQYF. The CDR3 region has the DNA TGTGCCAGCAGCCCTAGCGGGGCCGGGCGTGAGACCCAGTACTTC.

V gene TRBV15 combines with J gene TRBJ2-6; D call uncertain. There are 18 residues in the CDR3. Trimming removed 1 base at V and 0 bases at J, with 13 bases between. Per the germline V gene, CDR1 is LNHNV and CDR2 is YYDKDF (reference sequence). The DNA for the CDR3 is TGTGCCACCAGCAGAGGCTTTGGCTCTAGCTCTGGGGCCAACGTCCTGACTTTC. It yields the protein CATSRGFGSSSGANVLTF.

V usage is TRBV19 and J usage is TRBJ2-1, with D perhaps TRBD2 (6 bases). Germline V lookup: CDR1 LNHDA, CDR2 SQIVND (reference sequence). Trimming removed 8 bases from V and 9 bases from J, with 11 bases in between. This CDR3 has 11 amino acids. CDR3 sequence: CASGGTSEQFF. CDR3 sequence (DNA): TGTGCCAGTGGAGGGACTTCTGAGCAGTTCTTC.

This clone occurred a few times. J is TRBJ1-5 and V is TRBV4-1; D gene ambiguous. V shed 1 base and J shed 0 bases, with 7 bases lying between them. The CDR3 extends over 15 amino acids. CDR1 is MGHRA and CDR2 is YSYEKL in the germline V gene. The CDR3 protein is CASSQVHYSNQPQHF. The DNA of the CDR3 is TGCGCCAGCAGCCAAGTTCACTATAGCAATCAGCCCCAGCATTTT.

V usage is TRBV4-1 and J usage is TRBJ1-2, with unresolved D. The CDR3 has 15 amino acids. Trimming took off 1 base at V and 3 bases at J, with 12 bases between the two ends. The germline V gene encodes CDR1 MGHRA and CDR2 YSYEKL. The CDR3 DNA follows: TGCGCCAGCAGCCAAGGTCCCCTGGAGGACTATGGCTACACCTTC. This codes for CASSQGPLEDYGYTF.

The chain joins TRBV20-1 to TRBJ1-1; D not resolved. The CDR3 has 11 residues. The V gene's germline CDR1 is DFQATT and CDR2 SNEGSKA (reference sequence). V lost 6 bases and J 6 bases, leaving 11 bases between the germline ends. CDR3: CSARDTPEAFF. The CDR3 nucleotides are TGCAGTGCCCGTGACACCCCTGAAGCTTTCTTT.

V gene TRBV2 combines with J gene TRBJ2-3, with D unclear. CDR3 length equals 17 residues. The V gene's germline CDR1 is SNHLY and CDR2 FYNNEI. V lost 3 bases and J lost 0, with 16 bases in between. The CDR3 here is CASSEVGSSWSTDTQYF. In DNA form, the CDR3 reads TGTGCCAGCAGTGAGGTCGGGTCAAGCTGGAGCACAGATACGCAGTATTTT.

This chain uses TRBV9 with TRBJ1-1; 9 bases agree with TRBD1. J was trimmed by 7 bases and V by 0 bases; bases with no gene match: 10. The germline V gene encodes CDR1 SGDLS and CDR2 YYNGEE. The CDR3 has 16 amino acids. The CDR3: CASSVGMRTGEFEAFF. The CDR3 nucleotides read TGTGCCAGCAGCGTAGGAATGAGGACAGGGGAGTTTGAAGCTTTCTTT. Supplemented by reference TRBV9 and TRBJ1-1, the full variable domain reads DSGVTQTPKHLITATGQRVTLRCSPRSGDLSVYWYQQSLDQGLQFLIQYYNGEERAKGNILERFSAQQFPDLHSELNLSSLELGDSALYFCASSVGMRTGEFEAFFGQGTRLTVV.